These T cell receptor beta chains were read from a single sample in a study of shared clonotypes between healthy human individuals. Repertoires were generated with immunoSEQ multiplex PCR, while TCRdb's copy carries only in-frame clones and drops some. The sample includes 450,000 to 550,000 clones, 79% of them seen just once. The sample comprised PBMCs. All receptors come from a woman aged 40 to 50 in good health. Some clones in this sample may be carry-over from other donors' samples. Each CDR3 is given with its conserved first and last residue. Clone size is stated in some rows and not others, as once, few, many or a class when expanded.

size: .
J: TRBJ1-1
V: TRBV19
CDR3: CASRHAGHPLRNTEAFF

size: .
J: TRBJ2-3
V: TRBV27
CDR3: CASKLSGQTDTQYF

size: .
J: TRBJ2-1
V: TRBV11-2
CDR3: CAATQGLAGYGEQFF

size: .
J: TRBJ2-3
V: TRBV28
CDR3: CASRSPGLNTDTQYF

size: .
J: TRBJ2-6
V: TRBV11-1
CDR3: CASRKLGSSGANVLTF

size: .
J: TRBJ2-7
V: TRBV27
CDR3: CASSPRGSYYEQYF

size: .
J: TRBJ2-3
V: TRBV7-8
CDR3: CASSTGLAGITDTQYF

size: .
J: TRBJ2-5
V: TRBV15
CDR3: CATSRPDRDQETQYF

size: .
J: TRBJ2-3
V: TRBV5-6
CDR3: CASSTKNRGRLTDTQYF

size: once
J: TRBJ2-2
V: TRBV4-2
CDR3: CASSQERVTGELFF

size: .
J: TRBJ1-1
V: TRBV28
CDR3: CASKDRPTEAFF

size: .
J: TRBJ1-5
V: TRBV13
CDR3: CASSPPGKQPQHF

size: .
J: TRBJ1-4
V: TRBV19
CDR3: CASSIRQLNEKLFF

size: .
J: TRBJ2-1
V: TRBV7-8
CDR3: CASSYSSGGYNEQFF

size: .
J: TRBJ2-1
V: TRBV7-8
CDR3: CASSFIGGSTYNEQFF

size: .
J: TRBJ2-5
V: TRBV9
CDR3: CASGDRQRETQYF

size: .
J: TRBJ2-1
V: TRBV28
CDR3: CASTGNEQFF

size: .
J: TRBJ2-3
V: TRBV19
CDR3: CASSMRREGTDTQYF

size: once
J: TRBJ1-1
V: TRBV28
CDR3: CASSSQGREAFF

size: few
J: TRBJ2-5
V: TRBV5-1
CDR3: CASSLSGLAGVETQYF

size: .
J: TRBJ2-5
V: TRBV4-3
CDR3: CASSQVGGAGQETQYF

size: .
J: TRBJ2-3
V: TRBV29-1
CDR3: CSVETSGRTDTQYF

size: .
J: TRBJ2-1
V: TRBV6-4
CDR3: CASRPGTQSYNEQFF

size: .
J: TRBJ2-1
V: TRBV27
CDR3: CASSKGNNEQFF

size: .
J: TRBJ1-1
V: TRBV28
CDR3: CASSPGSLQEAFF

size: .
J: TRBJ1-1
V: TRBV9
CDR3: CASSVEWAMNTEAFF

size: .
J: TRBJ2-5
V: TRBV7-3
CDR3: CASSFISGPQETQYF

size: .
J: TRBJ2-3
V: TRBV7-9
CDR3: CASRAGGPRDTQYF

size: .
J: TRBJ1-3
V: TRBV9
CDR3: CASSVGLGNTIYF

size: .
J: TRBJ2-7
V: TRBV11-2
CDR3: CASSLGIGEQYF

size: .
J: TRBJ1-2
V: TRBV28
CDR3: CASSTPSGARGYTF

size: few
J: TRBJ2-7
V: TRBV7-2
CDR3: CASSLTSGRAGYEQYF

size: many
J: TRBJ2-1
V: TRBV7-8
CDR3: CASSLRWEENEQFF

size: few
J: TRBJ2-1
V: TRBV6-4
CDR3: CASSKGLAGGEQFF

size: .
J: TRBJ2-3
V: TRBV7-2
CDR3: CASSLVGQGGDTQYF

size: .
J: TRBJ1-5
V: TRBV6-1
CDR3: CASNNGGLHQPQHF

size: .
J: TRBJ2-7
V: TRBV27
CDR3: CASSPGRGTYEQYF

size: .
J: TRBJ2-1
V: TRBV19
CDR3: CASSMGTVSYNEQFF

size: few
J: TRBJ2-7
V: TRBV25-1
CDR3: CASSAPGGVYEQYF